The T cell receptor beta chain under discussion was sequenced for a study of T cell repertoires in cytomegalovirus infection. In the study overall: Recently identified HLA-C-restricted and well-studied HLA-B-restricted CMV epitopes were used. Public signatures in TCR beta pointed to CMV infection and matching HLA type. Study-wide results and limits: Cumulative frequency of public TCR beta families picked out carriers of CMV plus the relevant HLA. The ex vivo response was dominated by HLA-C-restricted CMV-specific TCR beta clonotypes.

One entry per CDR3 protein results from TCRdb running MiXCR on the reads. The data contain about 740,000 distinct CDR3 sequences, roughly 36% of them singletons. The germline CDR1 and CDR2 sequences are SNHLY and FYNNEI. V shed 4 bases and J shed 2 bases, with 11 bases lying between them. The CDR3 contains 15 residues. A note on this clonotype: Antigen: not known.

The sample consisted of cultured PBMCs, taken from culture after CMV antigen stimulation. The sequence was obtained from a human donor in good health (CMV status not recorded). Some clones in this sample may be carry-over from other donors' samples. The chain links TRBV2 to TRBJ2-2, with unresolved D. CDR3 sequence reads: CASSGGPTNTGELFF. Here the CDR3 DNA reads TGTGCCAGCAGTGGCGGTCCAACCAACACCGGGGAGCTGTTTTTT.